Only a few counts were recorded for the clone carrying this TCR beta chain. The sample providers were healthy Caucasian people from Russia, aged about 6 to 90. These data belong to a study of blood T cells in healthy people across ages. From germline, CDR1 is SGHKS and CDR2 YYEKEE (reference sequence). Trimming took 3 bases from V and 1 from J; bases not matched to a gene: 2. The CDR3 sequence is 14 residues long. A second PCR, run for about 6 to 11 cycles, used a sample-barcoded 5' primer plus a J-beta primer mix. MiXCR, run by TCRdb on the 5' RACE reads, gives a single entry per CDR3 protein. The sample gives a few hundred thousand distinct CDR3 sequences, 45% to 60% of which show up once; approximately 51% is in the top ten.

This chain uses TRBV5-5 with TRBJ2-7; 9 nucleotides match TRBD1. The specimen was blood. The source is a man aged 60 to 69 in good health. The CDR3 reads CASSSGQGSYEQYF. Here the CDR3 DNA reads TGTGCCAGCAGCTCGGGACAGGGTTCCTACGAGCAGTACTTC.